What follows are 13 T cell receptor beta chains derived from one specimen sequenced in a study of control samples from healthy donors and cancer patients. The protocol was immunoSEQ multiplex PCR, while the TCRdb copy is restricted to in-frame clones and leaves out a portion. Altogether over 150,000 clones are present, 96% being singletons, with the ten largest covering 0.85% to 1.3%. Sequenced material: blood. These receptors all come from a woman aged 30 to 39 in good health.

As to this clone: Other DNA sequences in the same sample also yield this CDR3. This chain connects TRBV28 to TRBJ2-3; D may be TRBD2 (5 bases). Trimming shortened V by 3 bases and J by 0 bases, and 10 bases separated the two germline ends. The length of the CDR3 is 15 residues. The germline gives CDR1 MDHEN, CDR2 SYDVKM. The CDR3, as DNA: TGTGCCAGCAGTTTGACTATCTCTAGCACAGATACGCAGTATTTT. This sequence encodes CASSLTISSTDTQYF.

The genes are TRBV10-3 and TRBJ2-1; TRBD1 is a possible D gene (5 bases). V lost 2 bases and J 4 bases, leaving 9 bases between the germline ends. Germline V gene sequence: CDR1 ENHRY, CDR2 SYGVKD. This CDR3 has 14 amino acids. The CDR3 spells CAISEDRTYNEQFF. CDR3 in DNA: TGTGCCATCAGTGAGGACAGAACTTACAATGAGCAGTTCTTC.

V gene TRBV4-1 combines with J gene TRBJ2-3; no clear D. CDR3 length equals 15 residues. Germline assignment: CDR1 MGHRA and CDR2 YSYEKL. V was trimmed by 1 base and J by 4 bases, leaving 12 bases between them. The CDR3 region has the DNA TGCGCCAGCAGCCAAGCCCTTTTTGTTTCAGATACGCAGTATTTT. As protein: CASSQALFVSDTQYF.

The chain uses TRBV28 and TRBJ1-1, with a tentative D call TRBD1 (6 bases). CDR1 is MDHEN and CDR2 is SYDVKM in the germline V gene. There are 14 residues in the CDR3. V was pared by 8 bases and J by 2 bases, with 15 bases between. The CDR3 spells CASPPGTTNTEAFF. The DNA of the CDR3 is TGTGCCAGCCCCCCGGGGACAACCAACACTGAAGCTTTCTTT.

This clone was found once. The rearrangement uses TRBV27 and TRBJ2-3; a weak D match, TRBD2 (6 bases). The germline V gene has CDR1 MNHEY and CDR2 SMNVEV (reference sequence). This CDR3 contains 15 residues. V gave up 3 bases and J gave up 2 bases, with 12 bases separating them. This CDR3 reads CASSFFQGLTDTQYF. In DNA, the CDR3 is TGTGCCAGCAGTTTCTTTCAGGGACTCACAGATACGCAGTATTTT.

This chain's CDR3 is CASTLALWTEAFF. The CDR3 bases are TGTGCCAGCACCCTTGCCCTGTGGACTGAAGCTTTCTTT. The V gene is TRBV12-3 or TRBV12-4, the J gene TRBJ1-1; D remains unclear. V lost 7 bases and J 5 bases, leaving 14 bases between the germline ends. CDR3 length: 13 amino acids.

This chain connects TRBV4-1 to TRBJ1-1, with TRBD1 as a possible D gene (5 bases). Between the trimmed V and J ends, which lost 4 bases and 6 bases, there was a span of 18 bases. The CDR3 has 15 amino acids. Germline V CDR1 and CDR2: MGHRA, YSYEKL. CDR3 DNA sequence: TGCGCCAGCAGCCGGTTGGAGGGGTATAGCCCTGAAGCTTTCTTT. The encoded protein is CASSRLEGYSPEAFF.

This chain's CDR3 is CASSLKSNLALLYNEQFF. The CDR3 DNA sequence: TGTGCCAGCAGCTTAAAATCTAACCTAGCACTCTTGTACAATGAGCAGTTCTTC. The chain uses TRBV7-9 and TRBJ2-1, with a weak D call TRBD2 (5 bases). Trimming removed 2 bases at V and 4 bases at J, with 21 bases between. Germline V gene sequence: CDR1 SEHNR, CDR2 FQNEAQ (reference sequence). The CDR3 extends over 18 amino acids.

The genes are TRBV7-2 and TRBJ2-3; 16 nucleotides line up with TRBD2. This CDR3 comprises 18 residues. Germline loops: CDR1 SGHTA, CDR2 FQGNSA. V gave up 4 bases and J gave up 2 bases; unmatched junction bases: 6. The CDR3 loop is CASSSGTSGRDATDTQYF. The CDR3 DNA is TGTGCCAGCAGCTCCGGGACTAGCGGGAGGGATGCCACAGATACGCAGTATTTT.

This chain connects TRBV6-5 to TRBJ1-2; TRBD1 agrees at 11 bases. CDR1 is MNHEY and CDR2 is SVGAGI in the germline V gene. The CDR3 runs to 15 residues. After removal of 4 bases from V and 2 bases from J, the junction contained 3 bases not matched to a gene. CDR3 nucleotide sequence: TGTGCCAGCAGTTGGGGGACAGGGGGAAACTATGGCTACACCTTC. This gives the protein CASSWGTGGNYGYTF.

The chain recombines TRBV3-1 (or the pseudogene TRBV3-2) with TRBJ2-5; no firm D call. CDR3 length equals 14 residues. Germline values: CDR1 LGHDT, CDR2 YNNKEL (reference sequence). The V end lost 4 bases, the J end lost 5 bases, and 14 bases lay between the germline ends. CDR3 nucleotides: TGTGCCAGCAGCCTCTCCTGGGCTGACGAGACCCAGTACTTC. Translating it yields CASSLSWADETQYF.

The genes are TRBV4-1 and TRBJ1-5; 10 bases are a match to TRBD1. Germline V gene lookup returns CDR1 MGHRA and CDR2 YSYEKL. V lost 1 base and J lost 1; bases outside the gene matches: 7. There are 18 residues in the CDR3. The CDR3 region is CASSQVDRGVGSNQPQHF. In nucleotides, the CDR3 is TGCGCCAGCAGCCAAGTGGACAGGGGGGTCGGGAGCAATCAGCCCCAGCATTTT.

The V call is TRBV5-1, the J call TRBJ2-1; 12 bases map to TRBD2. Losses at the gene ends were 5 bases for V and 2 bases for J; bases not matched to a gene: 2. Looked up from germline, CDR1 is SGHRS and CDR2 is YFSETQ. The CDR3 extends over 15 amino acids. CDR3 sequence reads: CASRTSGSTYNEQFF. In DNA, the CDR3 is TGCGCCAGCAGGACTAGCGGGAGTACCTACAATGAGCAGTTCTTC.